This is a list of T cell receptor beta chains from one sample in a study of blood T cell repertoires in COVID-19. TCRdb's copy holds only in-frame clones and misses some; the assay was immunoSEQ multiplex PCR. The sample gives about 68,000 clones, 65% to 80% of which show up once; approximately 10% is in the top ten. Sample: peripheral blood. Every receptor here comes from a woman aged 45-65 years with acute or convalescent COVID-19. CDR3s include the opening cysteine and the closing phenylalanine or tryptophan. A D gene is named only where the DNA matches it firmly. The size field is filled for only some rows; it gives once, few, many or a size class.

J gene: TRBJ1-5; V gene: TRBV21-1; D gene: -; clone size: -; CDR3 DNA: TGTGCCAGCAGCAAAAGAGAAACAGGGGTCCAAAAGACGTGTCGGAGCAATCAGCCCCAGCATTTT; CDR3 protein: CASSKRETGVQKTCRSNQPQHF
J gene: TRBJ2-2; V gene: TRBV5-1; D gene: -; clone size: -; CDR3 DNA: TGCGCCAGCAGGGACCTACAGGGTGGCACCGGGGAGCTGTTTTTT; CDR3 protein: CASRDLQGGTGELFF
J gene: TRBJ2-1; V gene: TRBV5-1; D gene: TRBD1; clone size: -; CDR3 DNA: TGCGCCAGCAGCTGGCGCACAGGGGTTTCCTACAATGAGCAGTTCTTC; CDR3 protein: CASSWRTGVSYNEQFF
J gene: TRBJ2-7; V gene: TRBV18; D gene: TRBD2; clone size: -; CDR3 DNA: TGTGCCAGCTCACCACCTACGGGAGGGAAGTACGAGCAGTACTTC; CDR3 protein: CASSPPTGGKYEQYF
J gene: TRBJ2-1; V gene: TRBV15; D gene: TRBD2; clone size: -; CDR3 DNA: TGTGCCACCAGCAGAGACCATAGCGGGACCGATGTCGAGGTTGACAATGAGCAGTTCTTC; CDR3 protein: CATSRDHSGTDVEVDNEQFF
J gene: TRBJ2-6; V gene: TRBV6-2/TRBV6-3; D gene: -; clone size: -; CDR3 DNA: TGTGCCAGCAGTTACTCGAGTTCTGGGGCCAACGTCCTGACTTTC; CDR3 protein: CASSYSSSGANVLTF
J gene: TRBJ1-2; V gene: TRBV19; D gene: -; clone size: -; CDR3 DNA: TGTGCCAGTGGCAGTACTAACTATGGCTACACCTTC; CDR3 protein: CASGSTNYGYTF
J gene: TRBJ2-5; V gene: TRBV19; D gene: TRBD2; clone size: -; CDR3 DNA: TGTGCCAGTAGTACATCTAGCGGACGAGAGACCCAGTACTTC; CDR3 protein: CASSTSSGRETQYF
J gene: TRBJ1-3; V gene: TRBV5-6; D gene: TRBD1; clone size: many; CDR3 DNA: TGTGCCAGCAGCTTGTTCCCAGGGGGCACTGGAAACACCATATATTTT; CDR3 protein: CASSLFPGGTGNTIYF
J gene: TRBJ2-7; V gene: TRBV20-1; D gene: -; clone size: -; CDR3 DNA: TGCAGTGCTAGAATCAGGGAACAACAGTACTTC; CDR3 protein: CSARIREQQYF
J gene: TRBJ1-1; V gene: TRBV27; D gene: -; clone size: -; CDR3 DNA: TGTGCCAGCAGTATACAGGGAGCGGACACTGAAGCTTTCTTT; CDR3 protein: CASSIQGADTEAFF
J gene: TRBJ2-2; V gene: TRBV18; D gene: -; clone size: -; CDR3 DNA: TGTACCAGCTCACCGAGCAGGGCTACAAACACCGGGGAGCTGTTTTTT; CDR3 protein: CTSSPSRATNTGELFF
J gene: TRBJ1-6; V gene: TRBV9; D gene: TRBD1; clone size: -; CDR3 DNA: TGTGCCAGCAGCCCGACGACAGGGGTAGGGTCACCCCTCCACTTT; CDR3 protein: CASSPTTGVGSPLHF
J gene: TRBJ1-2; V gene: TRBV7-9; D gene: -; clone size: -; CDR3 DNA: TGTGCCAGCAGCCCTCAGGGAGGATTTTATGGCTACACCTTC; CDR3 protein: CASSPQGGFYGYTF
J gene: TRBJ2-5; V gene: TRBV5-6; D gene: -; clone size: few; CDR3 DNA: TGTGCCAGCAGCTTTGGACTCGGGGGGACCCAGTACTTC; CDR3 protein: CASSFGLGGTQYF
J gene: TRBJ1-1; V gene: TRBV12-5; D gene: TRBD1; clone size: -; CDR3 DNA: TGTGCTAGTGGTAGGACAGGCTGGACTGAAGCTTTCTTT; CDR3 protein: CASGRTGWTEAFF
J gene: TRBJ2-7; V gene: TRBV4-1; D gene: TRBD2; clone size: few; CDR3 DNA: TGCGCCAGCCGCAGTAGCGGGGGGGCCAACGAGCAGTACTTC; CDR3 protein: CASRSSGGANEQYF
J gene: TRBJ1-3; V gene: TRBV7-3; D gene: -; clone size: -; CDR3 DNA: TGTGCCAGCAGCTTAACCGTAGGAAACACCATATATTTT; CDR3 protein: CASSLTVGNTIYF
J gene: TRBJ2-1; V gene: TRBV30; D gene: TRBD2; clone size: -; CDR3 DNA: TGTGCCTGGAGGGCCAGACTAGCGGGAGTCAATGAGCAGTTCTTC; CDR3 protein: CAWRARLAGVNEQFF
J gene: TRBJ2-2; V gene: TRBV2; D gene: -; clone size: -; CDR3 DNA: TGTGCCAGCATTAGGGAGACTGGGACCGGGGAGCTGTTTTTT; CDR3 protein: CASIRETGTGELFF
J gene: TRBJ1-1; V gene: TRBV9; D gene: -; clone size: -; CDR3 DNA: TGTGCCAGCAGCGTAGTTCTGGGGCTCAAGGGCACTGAAGCTTTCTTT; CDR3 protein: CASSVVLGLKGTEAFF
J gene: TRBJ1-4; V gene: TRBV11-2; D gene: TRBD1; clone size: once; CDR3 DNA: TGTGCCAGCAGCTTAGTCATCGGACAGGGGGCGATTCGTCCTGAAAAACTGTTTTTT; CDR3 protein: CASSLVIGQGAIRPEKLFF
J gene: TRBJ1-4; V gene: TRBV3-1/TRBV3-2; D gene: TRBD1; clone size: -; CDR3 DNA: TGTGCCAGCAGCCAAGCCCAGGGGGCTAATGAAAAACTGTTTTTT; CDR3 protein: CASSQAQGANEKLFF
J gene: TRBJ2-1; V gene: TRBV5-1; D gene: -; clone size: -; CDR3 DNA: TGCGCCAGCAGCTTGGTGGTTAGCGAATACAATGAGCAGTTCTTC; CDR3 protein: CASSLVVSEYNEQFF
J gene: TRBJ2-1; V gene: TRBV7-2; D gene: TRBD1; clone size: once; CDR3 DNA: TGTGCCAGCAGCGCACGGACAGGGCCGGTGTACAATGAGCAGTTCTTC; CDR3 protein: CASSARTGPVYNEQFF
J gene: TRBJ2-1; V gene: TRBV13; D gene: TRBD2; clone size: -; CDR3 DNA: TGTGCCAGCAGCCCACGACTAGCGACATACAATGAGCAGTTCTTC; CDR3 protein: CASSPRLATYNEQFF
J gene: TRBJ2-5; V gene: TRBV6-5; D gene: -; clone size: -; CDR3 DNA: TGTGCCAGCAGAGTTGAGGGCCAAGAGACCCAGTACTTC; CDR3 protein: CASRVEGQETQYF
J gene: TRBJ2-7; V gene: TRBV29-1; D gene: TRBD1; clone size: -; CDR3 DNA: TGCAGCGTTGAAGCAGCAGGGGGCGAGCAGTACTTC; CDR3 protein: CSVEAAGGEQYF
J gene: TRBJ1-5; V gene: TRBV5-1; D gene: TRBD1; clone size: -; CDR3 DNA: TGCGCCAGCAGCACCGGGACAGTCGGCAGCAATCAGCCCCAGCATTTT; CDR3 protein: CASSTGTVGSNQPQHF
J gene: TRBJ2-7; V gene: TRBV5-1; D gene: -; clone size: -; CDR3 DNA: TGCGCCAGTACGGAGGGTGGGGGAGAGCAGTACTTC; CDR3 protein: CASTEGGGEQYF
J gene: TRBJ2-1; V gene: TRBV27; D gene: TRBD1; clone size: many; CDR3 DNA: TGTGCCAGCAGGGGACAGAACTACAATGAGCAGTTCTTC; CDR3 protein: CASRGQNYNEQFF
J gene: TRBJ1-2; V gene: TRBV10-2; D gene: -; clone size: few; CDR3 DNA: TGCGCCAGCAGTGAAGGGGGGGCGAATGGCTACACCTTC; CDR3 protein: CASSEGGANGYTF
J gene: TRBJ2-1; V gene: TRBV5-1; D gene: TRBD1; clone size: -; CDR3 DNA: TGCGCCAGCAGTCTGGTACCGGGACAGACGAACAATGAGCAGTTCTTC; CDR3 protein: CASSLVPGQTNNEQFF
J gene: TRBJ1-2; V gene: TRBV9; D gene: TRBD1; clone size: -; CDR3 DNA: TGTGCCAGCAGCGACGGGACAGGGATTCATAACTATGGCTACACCTTC; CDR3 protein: CASSDGTGIHNYGYTF
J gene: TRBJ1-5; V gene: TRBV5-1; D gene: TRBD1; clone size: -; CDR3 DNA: TGCGCCAGCAGCTTGGGGGACAGGGGACAGCCCCAGCATTTT; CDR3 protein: CASSLGDRGQPQHF
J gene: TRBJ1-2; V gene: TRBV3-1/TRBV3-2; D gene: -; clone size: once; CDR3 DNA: TGTGCCAGCAGCCTCCGGGGGGCATATGGCTACACCTTC; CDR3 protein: CASSLRGAYGYTF
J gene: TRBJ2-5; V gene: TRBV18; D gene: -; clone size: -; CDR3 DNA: TGTGCCAGCTCACCGAGGGGGGGCGTCCAAGAGACCCAGTACTTC; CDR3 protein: CASSPRGGVQETQYF
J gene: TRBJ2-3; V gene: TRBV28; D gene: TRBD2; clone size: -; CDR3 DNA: TGTGCCAGCCGCGGGAGGGGTACAGATACGCAGTATTTT; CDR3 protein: CASRGRGTDTQYF
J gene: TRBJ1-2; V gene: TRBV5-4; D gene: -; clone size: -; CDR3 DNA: TGTGCCAGCAGCTTGATGTTGGCAGAAATCTATGGCTACACCTTC; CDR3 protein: CASSLMLAEIYGYTF
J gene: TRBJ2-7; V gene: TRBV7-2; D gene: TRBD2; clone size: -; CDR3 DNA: TGTGCCAGCAGCTTACGACGGGAGGGAGGGGAGCAGTACTTC; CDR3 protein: CASSLRREGGEQYF
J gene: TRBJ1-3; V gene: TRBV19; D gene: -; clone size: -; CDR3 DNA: TGTGCCAGTAGTATAGTTGGGACAAAATCTGGAAACACCATATATTTT; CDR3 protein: CASSIVGTKSGNTIYF
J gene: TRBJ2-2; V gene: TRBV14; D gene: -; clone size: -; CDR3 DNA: TGTGCCAGCAGGGCGGTCGAGCCTGCCGGGGAGCTGTTTTTT; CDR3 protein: CASRAVEPAGELFF
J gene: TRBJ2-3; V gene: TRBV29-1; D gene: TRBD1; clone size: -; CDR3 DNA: TGCAGTATACTAATAGGGACAGCGAGCACAGATACGCAGTATTTT; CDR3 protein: CSILIGTASTDTQYF
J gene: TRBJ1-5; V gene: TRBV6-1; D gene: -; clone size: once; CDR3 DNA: TGTGCCAGCAGTGAAGCGGGGACTGCTCAGCGCCCCCAGCATTTT; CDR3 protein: CASSEAGTAQRPQHF
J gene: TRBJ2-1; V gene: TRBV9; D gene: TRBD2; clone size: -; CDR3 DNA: TGTGCCAGCAGCGTCTCTAGCGGGAGTTACAATGAGCAGTTCTTC; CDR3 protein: CASSVSSGSYNEQFF
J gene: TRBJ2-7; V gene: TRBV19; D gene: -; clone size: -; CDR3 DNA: TGTGCCAGTAGTATAACGGGGGACGAGCAGTACTTC; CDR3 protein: CASSITGDEQYF
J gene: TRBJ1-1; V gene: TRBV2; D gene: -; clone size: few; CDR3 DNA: TGTGCCAGCAGTACAACGCGGGGGCCCCCCATCATGAACACTGAAGCTTTCTTT; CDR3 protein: CASSTTRGPPIMNTEAFF